The 21 T cell receptor beta chains below were found in one sample sequenced in a study of tumor and adjacent non-tumor tissue in lung cancer. This sample's RNA came from whole unsorted tissue. Distant lung tissue was collected more than 3 cm away from the tumor edge. The library came from three nested PCR rounds adapted from ARM-PCR protocols. TCRdb processed the multiplex PCR reads anew with MiXCR; each CDR3 protein has one entry. Of over 100,000 distinct CDR3 sequences in the sample, 60% to 70% were seen once. Sequencing was performed on distant non-tumor lung tissue. The receptors here all came from a man between 60 and 70 years old with non-small cell lung cancer.

In its sample, this clonotype was seen many times. This chain joins TRBV29-1 and TRBJ2-7; D possibly uses TRBD1 or TRBD2 (5 bases each). V lost 5 bases and J 5 bases, leaving 10 bases between the germline ends. Germline CDR1 and CDR2: SQVTM and ANQGSEA. This CDR3 spans 11 amino acids. CDR3 DNA: TGCAGCGTTCGGGACCTGGACGAGCAGTACTTC. The encoded protein is CSVRDLDEQYF.

On this clonotype itself: At one end, the junction sequence differs from germline, possibly due to a read error. The chain is built from TRBV11-1 and TRBJ1-2, with D hard to call. The CDR3 loop spans 14 amino acids. From germline, CDR1 is SGHAT and CDR2 FQDESV (reference sequence). CDR3 sequence reads: CASSYDFLGDGCTF. DNA for the CDR3: TGTGCCAGCAGCTACGACTTTCTGGGTGATGGCTGCACCTTC.

As regards this clonotype: A much larger clone differs from this one at a single base, so this may be a read error. The genes are TRBV6-5 and TRBJ2-1, with TRBD2 identical over 8 bases. V trimming: 10 bases; J trimming: 13 bases; junction bases outside the gene matches: 9. The CDR3 contains 11 residues. CDR1 MNHEY and CDR2 SVGAGI come from the germline V gene. CDR3 protein: CATRGAGDQFF. In DNA, the CDR3 is TGTGCCACGCGGGGGGCCGGTGACCAGTTCTTC.

This clonotype was observed a single time. The junction shows a germline mismatch at one end, possibly a read error. The chain is built from TRBV11-2 and TRBJ2-1; tentatively, D is TRBD1 (5 bases). CDR3 length equals 16 residues. CDR1 is SGHAT and CDR2 is FQNNGV in the germline V gene. CDR3 in DNA: TGTGTCAGCAGGATAGATGCAGGGTTAACCTACAATGAGCAGTTCTTC. It is translated as CVSRIDAGLTYNEQFF.

On this clonotype itself: The conserved closing phenylalanine or tryptophan is absent in this CDR3, likely reflecting a read error. The chain uses TRBV29-1 and TRBJ1-1, with unresolved D. This CDR3 region has 15 residues. Trimming stripped 4 bases from V and 4 bases from J, with 19 bases between. Germline CDR1 SQVTM, CDR2 ANQGSEA. DNA of the CDR3: TGCAGCGTTGTTCATACAAGGTCCTTTAGCACTGAAGCTTTCCTT. Translating gives CSVVHTRSFSTEAFL.

With regard to this clonotype: Lacking the conserved final phenylalanine or tryptophan, this CDR3 likely reflects a read error. V and J are TRBV11-1 and TRBJ2-7, with TRBD1 matching over 7 bases. The germline gives CDR1 SGHAT, CDR2 FQDESV (reference sequence). This CDR3 region has 14 residues. In DNA, the CDR3 is TGTGCTAGCAGCTTAGAGGGGGCCTTCTCCGAGCAGTACTAC. The encoded protein is CASSLEGAFSEQYY.

J is TRBJ1-1 and V is TRBV6-6; unclear D gene. The ends were cut back, 6 bases at V and 6 bases at J, with 11 bases in the middle. In germline, CDR1 is MNHNY, CDR2 SVGAGI (reference sequence). There are 12 residues in the CDR3. For the CDR3, the DNA is TGTGCCAGCAGCCGCCAAGACTCTGAAGCTTTCTTT. Amino acid sequence: CASSRQDSEAFF.

Regarding this clonotype: With a much larger clone just one base away, this may be a read error. V and J are TRBV12-3 or TRBV12-4 and TRBJ2-3; either TRBD1 or TRBD2 may fit D (5 bases each). This CDR3 has 14 amino acids. The CDR3 is CANSFRDRTDTQYF. In DNA, the CDR3 is TGTGCCAACAGTTTTAGGGACCGCACAGATACGCAGTATTTT.

This clonotype has more than one count but fewer than ten. A much larger clonotype is one base distant, so this may be a read error. V and J are TRBV6-5 and TRBJ2-7; D unresolved. Germline CDR1 and CDR2: MNHEY and SVGAGI. The CDR3 extends over 12 amino acids. V was clipped by 6 bases and J by 7 bases, with 13 bases between them. CDR3 bases: TGTGCCAGCAGGGATACAGTGGGTGAGCAGTACTTC. Protein: CASRDTVGEQYF.

Worth noting for this clonotype: Without the conserved terminal phenylalanine or tryptophan, this CDR3 likely stems from a read error. The V and J genes are TRBV11-1 and TRBJ1-1; D uncertain. From germline, CDR1 is SGHAT and CDR2 FQDESV (reference sequence). The CDR3 has 14 residues. CDR3 nucleotide sequence: TGTGCCAGCAACTTATCGACGGGCGAGACTGAAGCTTTCTTA. Protein: CASNLSTGETEAFL.

For this clonotype: A much more abundant neighbour one base away suggests this may be a read error. The chain is built from TRBV5-1 and TRBJ1-2, with TRBD1 identical over 7 bases. The CDR3 loop spans 14 amino acids. The V gene's germline CDR1 is SGHRS and CDR2 YFSETQ. Unmatched junction bases numbered 6, after V lost 4 bases and J lost 3 bases. The CDR3 DNA is TGCGCCAGCAGCGTTACCGGGACAGACTATGGCTACACCTTC. Protein product: CASSVTGTDYGYTF.

As to this clonotype: The conserved phenylalanine or tryptophan normally closing the CDR3 is absent here, so this likely arose from a read error. This sequence joins TRBV6-2 or TRBV6-3 and TRBJ1-2; TRBD1 matches 7 bases. V lost 6 bases, J lost 4 bases, and 14 bases stayed unmatched. This CDR3 is built from 16 residues. Germline CDR1 is MNHEY and CDR2 is SVGEGT. The CDR3 loop is CASSQIRDRRTYGYTP. The CDR3 DNA reads as TGTGCCAGCAGCCAGATACGGGACAGAAGAACCTATGGCTACACCCCC.

With respect to this clonotype: The germline gene is not matched at one end of the junction; a read error may be the cause. J is TRBJ2-7 and V is TRBV6-2 or TRBV6-3, with 8 bases identical to TRBD2. The CDR3 spans 15 residues. Germline CDR1 is MNHEY and CDR2 is SVGEGT. Written as DNA, the CDR3 is TGTGTCAGCGGCGAGTTAGCGGGAATCTCCTATGAGCAGTACTTC. This codes for CVSGELAGISYEQYF.

The CDR3 bases are TGCGCCAACTCACTGGGACAGACCTACGAGCAGTACTTC. Its translation: CANSLGQTYEQYF. This sequence joins TRBV5-1 and TRBJ2-7, with TRBD1 identical over 7 bases. Germline loops: CDR1 SGHRS, CDR2 YFSETQ. V shed 9 bases, J shed 2 bases, and the junction held 8 bases outside the gene matches. The CDR3 contains 13 residues.

To note about this clonotype: One end of the junction varies from germline; a read error may be responsible. CDR3 sequence reads: CSVETEQPRYGHTF. CDR3 coding DNA: TGCAGCGTCGAAACGGAACAGCCGAGATATGGCCACACCTTC. This chain joins TRBV29-1 and TRBJ1-2; D not certain. The germline gives CDR1 SQVTM, CDR2 ANQGSEA. The CDR3 runs 14 residues.

Concerning this clonotype itself: Germline and junction disagree at one end, which may indicate a read error. This rearrangement joins TRBV5-1 to TRBJ2-1; the D gene is possibly TRBD1 (6 bases). The CDR3 spans 15 residues. From germline, CDR1 is SGHRS and CDR2 YFSETQ. In DNA form, the CDR3 reads TGCGTCAGCAGCTCCCAAACAGGGACCTACAATGAGCAGTTCTTC. As protein: CVSSSQTGTYNEQFF. The entire variable domain, with the rest obtained from reference TRBV5-1 and TRBJ2-1, is as follows: KAGVTQTPRYLIKTRGQQVTLSCSPISGHRSVSWYQQTPGQGLQFLFEYFSETQRNKGNFPGRFSGRQFSNSRSEMNVSTLELGDSALYLCVSSSQTGTYNEQFFGPGTRLTVL.

This chain links TRBV12-3 or TRBV12-4 with TRBJ2-1; 7 bases match TRBD1. The CDR3 has 15 amino acids. The ends lost 5 bases at V and 6 bases at J; junction bases unmatched: 10. This CDR3 reads CASSPTRGQVNEQFF. Written as DNA, the CDR3 is TGTGCCAGCAGTCCAACTCGTGGACAGGTCAATGAGCAGTTCTTC.

Regarding this clonotype: A much larger clone lies a single base off, so this may be a read error. The chain combines TRBV4-2 with TRBJ2-6; 12 nucleotides line up with TRBD1. This CDR3 spans 19 amino acids. Germline CDR1 LGHNA, CDR2 YNFKEQ. DNA for the CDR3: TGTGCCAGCAGCCAAGTTGGGACAGGGGGCCCCTCTGGGTCCAACGTCCTGACTTTC. Translated: CASSQVGTGGPSGSNVLTF.

About this clonotype itself: Sequence at one end of the junction differs from germline and may be a read error. The chain employs TRBV5-4 and TRBJ1-2, with D uncertain. Germline V gene sequence: CDR1 SGHNT, CDR2 YYREEE (reference sequence). The CDR3 extends over 15 amino acids. CDR3 region: CASSLESVVNYGYTF. CDR3 coding DNA: TGTGCAAGCAGCTTGGAGAGCGTAGTCAACTATGGCTACACCTTC.

The chain joins TRBV11-2 to TRBJ2-1; 7 nucleotides line up with TRBD2. This CDR3 contains 14 residues. CDR1 is SGHAT, CDR2 FQNNGV, per germline. V lost 4 bases to trimming and J lost 10 bases; unmatched junction nucleotides: 10. CDR3 nucleotide sequence: TGTGCCAGCAGCTCCGTCCCGAGCGGGGCCGAGCAGTTCTTC. Translated, it gives CASSSVPSGAEQFF.

Remarks on this clonotype: The CDR3 end shows no conserved phenylalanine or tryptophan, and so a read error is likely. The rearrangement joins TRBV11-1 to TRBJ2-2, with D uncertain. Germline V CDR1 and CDR2: SGHAT, FQDESV (reference sequence). The CDR3 consists of 13 residues. The CDR3 here is CSSSFLDAGELFL. The DNA of the CDR3 is TGTTCCAGCAGCTTCTTGGACGCCGGGGAGCTGTTTCTT.